Following are 28 T cell receptor beta chains from one sample sequenced in a study of blood T cell repertoires in COVID-19. Repertoires were generated with immunoSEQ multiplex PCR, while TCRdb's copy carries only in-frame clones and drops some. The data show over 250,000 clones, with about 91% seen just once and 2% to 3% held by the top ten. The sample was peripheral blood. The receptors were sampled from a person between 18 and 35 years old with COVID-19, enrolled during active disease.

The sample holds a few counts of this clone. The V and J genes are TRBV10-3 and TRBJ1-5; D is undetermined. The CDR3 is made up of 13 amino acids. Germline V gene data show CDR1 as ENHRY and CDR2 as SYGVKD. V lost 6 bases and J lost 6, with 12 bases in between. The CDR3 reads CAIRGELSQPQHF. The CDR3 nucleotides read TGTGCCATCAGGGGTGAACTAAGTCAGCCCCAGCATTTT.

The chain combines TRBV7-9 with TRBJ1-6; D possibly corresponds to TRBD1 (5 bases). CDR3 size: 14 residues. The germline V and J ends were trimmed by 1 base and 9 bases, with 10 bases remaining between them. Germline CDR1 and CDR2: SEHNR and FQNEAQ (reference sequence). CDR3 bases: TGTGCCAGCAGCTTAGTGGGGAGGGGTTCACCCCTCCACTTT. This gives the protein CASSLVGRGSPLHF.

J is TRBJ2-1 and V is TRBV3-1 (or the pseudogene TRBV3-2), with 7 bases aligning to TRBD2. Germline V gene sequence: CDR1 LGHDT, CDR2 YNNKEL (reference sequence). The CDR3 runs to 16 residues. V shed 1 base, J shed 5 bases, and the junction held 8 bases outside the gene matches. Written as DNA, the CDR3 is TGTGCCAGCAGCCAAGTAAACCCTAGCGGTCACAATGAGCAGTTCTTC. Amino acids: CASSQVNPSGHNEQFF.

V and J are TRBV24-1 and TRBJ2-5, with 9 bases that match TRBD2. The germline V gene has CDR1 KGHDR and CDR2 SFDVKD. V lost 9 bases to trimming and J lost 3 bases; unmatched junction nucleotides: 10. The CDR3 extends over 15 amino acids. The CDR3 coding sequence is TGTGCCACCGCTGTTAAGGCTAGCGGGAAAGAGACCCAGTACTTC. It translates to CATAVKASGKETQYF.

The chain combines TRBV25-1 with TRBJ2-7, with 8 bases identical to TRBD1. After removal of 2 bases from V and 5 bases from J, the junction contained 2 bases not matched to a gene. The germline V gene encodes CDR1 MGHDK and CDR2 SYGVNS. The CDR3 sequence is 13 residues long. The CDR3 loop reads CASSEDRGHEQYF. The CDR3 coding sequence is TGTGCCAGCAGTGAAGACAGGGGTCACGAGCAGTACTTC.

This clone was counted a single time. The genes are TRBV9 and TRBJ2-1, with 9 bases that match TRBD1. The CDR3 is 15 amino acids. The trim removed 1 base at V and 8 bases at J, leaving 7 bases unmatched. The germline V gene encodes CDR1 SGDLS and CDR2 YYNGEE. CDR3 protein: CASSVWTGATDEQFF. DNA of the CDR3: TGTGCCAGCAGCGTATGGACAGGGGCGACGGATGAGCAGTTCTTC.

This clone was counted only a few times. The chain combines TRBV6-5 with TRBJ1-2; 8 nucleotides align to TRBD1. Germline V gene sequence: CDR1 MNHEY, CDR2 SVGAGI. This CDR3 has 14 residues. After removal of 8 bases from V and 5 bases from J, the junction contained 10 bases not matched to a gene. DNA of the CDR3: TGTGCCAGCGAAAGGCAGGGGGCTTTGTATGGCTACACCTTC. Translation: CASERQGALYGYTF.

V usage is TRBV3-1 (or the pseudogene TRBV3-2) and J usage is TRBJ2-1, with D maybe TRBD2 (6 bases). Germline-derived CDR1 and CDR2 are LGHDT and YNNKEL (reference sequence). V lost 1 base and J 6 bases, leaving 10 bases between the germline ends. The CDR3 loop spans 14 amino acids. CDR3 loop: CASSQVSGLNEQFF. DNA of the CDR3: TGTGCCAGCAGCCAAGTTTCGGGACTCAATGAGCAGTTCTTC.

The V call is TRBV24-1, the J call TRBJ2-1; 7 positions match TRBD2. The CDR3 is made up of 15 amino acids. CDR1 is KGHDR and CDR2 is SFDVKD in the germline V gene. V shed 1 base and J 4 bases; nucleotides not matched to a gene: 3. The CDR3 region is CATSDLAGSYNEQFF. The DNA of the CDR3 is TGTGCCACCAGTGATTTAGCGGGGTCGTACAATGAGCAGTTCTTC.

This chain uses TRBV19 with TRBJ1-5, with 7 bases matching TRBD1. J lost 10 bases, V lost 3 bases, and 9 bases had no gene match. This CDR3 contains 14 residues. Germline CDR1 is LNHDA and CDR2 is SQIVND (reference sequence). The chain's CDR3 is CASSIPTGFDPQHF. The CDR3 bases are TGTGCCAGTAGTATCCCGACAGGGTTCGATCCCCAGCATTTT.

This chain joins TRBV6-1 and TRBJ2-4; 10 bases are a match to TRBD1. V gave up 2 bases and J gave up 8 bases; unmatched junction bases: 9. Per the germline V gene, CDR1 is MNHNS and CDR2 is SASEGT. This CDR3 comprises 16 residues. CDR3 DNA: TGTGCCAGCAGTGAAATCCCGGGACAGGGGATTGACATTCAGTACTTC. It codes for CASSEIPGQGIDIQYF.

The rearrangement links TRBV7-9 to TRBJ2-6, with D tentatively TRBD2 (5 bases). V was shortened by 4 bases and J by 0 bases, with 16 bases between the two germline ends. Germline values: CDR1 SEHNR, CDR2 FQNEAQ (reference sequence). The CDR3 runs 18 residues. Here the CDR3 reads CASSSGLLLSSGANVLTF. The DNA of the CDR3 is TGTGCCAGCAGCTCTGGACTGCTGCTTAGCTCTGGGGCCAACGTCCTGACTTTC. Using reference TRBV7-9 and TRBJ2-6 for the parts outside the CDR3, the full variable domain is DTGVSQNPRHKITKRGQNVTFRCDPISEHNRLYWYRQTLGQGPEFLTYFQNEAQLEKSRLLSDRFSAERPKGSFSTLEIQRTEQGDSAMYLCASSSGLLLSSGANVLTFGAGSRLTVL.

V and J are TRBV5-8 and TRBJ1-4; a possible D gene is TRBD1 (5 bases). The V end was cut by 0 bases, the J end by 4 bases, with 10 bases between. The CDR3 covers 15 residues. In germline, CDR1 is SGHTS, CDR2 YDEGEE. The CDR3 is CASSLGTDINEKLFF. CDR3 nucleotide sequence: TGTGCCAGCAGCTTGGGGACGGACATTAATGAAAAACTGTTTTTT.

This clone was recorded only once. The J gene is TRBJ2-1, the V gene TRBV2; 16 bases align to TRBD2. V shed 8 bases and J 8 bases; nucleotides not matched to a gene: 3. This CDR3 is 14 amino acids long. The germline V gene encodes CDR1 SNHLY and CDR2 FYNNEI. The CDR3 reads CASGGTSGRDEQFF. In DNA, the CDR3 is TGTGCCAGCGGCGGGACTAGCGGGAGGGATGAGCAGTTCTTC.

The V and J genes are TRBV6-5 and TRBJ1-2, with 7 bases lining up with TRBD1. The V and J ends lost 6 bases and 4 bases, in that order; junction bases with no gene match: 8. Germline V lookup: CDR1 MNHEY, CDR2 SVGAGI. This CDR3 comprises 14 residues. The CDR3: CASSSLDRAYGYTF. In nucleotides, the CDR3 is TGTGCCAGCAGCTCCTTAGACAGGGCCTATGGCTACACCTTC.

The chain carries TRBV11-2 and TRBJ2-7; D is uncertain. Deletions cut 1 base from V and 5 bases from J, with 9 bases between. Germline CDR1 reads SGHAT; CDR2 reads FQNNGV. The CDR3 consists of 13 residues. The CDR3 DNA follows: TGTGCCAGCAGCTTAGCCCCCCAAAACGAGCAGTACTTC. It is translated as CASSLAPQNEQYF.

The chain carries TRBV11-2 and TRBJ1-1; D gene unclear. Looked up from germline, CDR1 is SGHAT and CDR2 is FQNNGV. This CDR3 has 12 amino acids. The germline V and J ends were trimmed by 0 bases and 5 bases, with 4 bases remaining between them. CDR3 DNA sequence: TGTGCCAGCAGCTTAGATCTTACTGAAGCTTTCTTT. The encoded protein is CASSLDLTEAFF. The full variable domain, its missing parts supplied by reference TRBV11-2 and TRBJ1-1, is EAGVAQSPRYKIIEKRQSVAFWCNPISGHATLYWYQQILGQGPKLLIQFQNNGVVDDSQLPKDRFSAERLKGVDSTLKIQPAKLEDSAVYLCASSLDLTEAFFGQGTRLTVV.

This clone was picked up a small number of times. The genes are TRBV4-2 and TRBJ2-7; D possibly corresponds to TRBD1 (5 bases). CDR3 length equals 14 residues. The V gene's germline CDR1 is LGHNA and CDR2 YNFKEQ. V was trimmed by 0 bases and J by 6 bases, leaving 12 bases between them. Written as DNA, the CDR3 is TGTGCCAGCAGCCAAGAACAGGAAGCAGGCGAGCAGTACTTC. As protein: CASSQEQEAGEQYF.

J is TRBJ1-5 and V is TRBV5-5, with unresolved D. The CDR3 spans 15 residues. The germline CDR1 and CDR2 sequences are SGHKS and YYEKEE (reference sequence). With 0 bases removed from V and 4 bases from J, the gap between germline ends came to 11 bases. CDR3 sequence reads: CASSLAEARNQPQHF. CDR3 bases: TGTGCCAGCAGCTTGGCTGAGGCTAGAAATCAGCCCCAGCATTTT.

V is TRBV6-4 and J is TRBJ2-5; TRBD2 agrees at 8 bases. From germline, CDR1 is MRHNA and CDR2 SNTAGT. CDR3 length equals 16 residues. Trimming removed 0 bases from V and 3 bases from J; junction bases left unmatched: 6. The CDR3 loop reads CASSDSSGTGEETQYF. The CDR3 DNA sequence: TGTGCCAGCAGTGACTCTAGCGGGACCGGAGAAGAGACCCAGTACTTC.

Worth noting for this clone: Other DNA variants within this sample encode the same CDR3. The chain is built from TRBV7-9 and TRBJ2-7, with TRBD1 matching 7 bases. There are 13 residues in the CDR3. Germline trimming cut 6 bases from V and 3 bases from J; bases unmatched to any gene: 5. Germline V gene lookup returns CDR1 SEHNR and CDR2 FQNEAQ (reference sequence). The CDR3 is CASSSSGGYEQYF. As DNA, the CDR3 is TGTGCCAGCAGTTCATCAGGGGGCTACGAGCAGTACTTC.

The count of this clone is one. The gene calls are TRBV24-1 and TRBJ2-1, with a weak D call TRBD1 (6 bases). V dropped 5 bases and J dropped 12 bases, with 16 bases sitting between them. CDR1 KGHDR and CDR2 SFDVKD come from the germline V gene. The CDR3 is 13 residues long. CDR3 region: CATSAAGEYGQFF. Written as DNA, the CDR3 is TGTGCCACCAGTGCCGCAGGGGAATATGGGCAGTTCTTC.

V usage is TRBV6-2 or TRBV6-3 and J usage is TRBJ2-5; perhaps TRBD2 as D (6 bases). Trimming pared 5 bases from V and 2 bases from J, leaving 12 bases between. The length of the CDR3 is 14 residues. Germline V gene data show CDR1 as MNHEY and CDR2 as SVGEGT. CDR3 sequence reads: CASSEDYFQETQYF. CDR3 DNA: TGTGCCAGCAGTGAGGACTACTTTCAAGAGACCCAGTACTTC.

The chain recombines TRBV7-2 with TRBJ2-7; 8 bases match TRBD1. In germline, CDR1 is SGHTA, CDR2 FQGNSA. This CDR3 has 14 amino acids. Germline trimming cut 3 bases from V and 6 bases from J; bases unmatched to any gene: 7. This chain's CDR3 is CASSFGQGFSEQYF. DNA for the CDR3: TGTGCCAGCAGCTTCGGACAGGGATTCAGCGAGCAGTACTTC.

The chain is built from TRBV5-1 and TRBJ1-1; 9 bases fit TRBD1. The CDR3 spans 15 residues. Germline V CDR1 and CDR2: SGHRS, YFSETQ. V shed 2 bases and J 5 bases; nucleotides not matched to a gene: 7. The CDR3 sequence is CASSFSPGQGTEAFF. The DNA of the CDR3 is TGCGCCAGCAGCTTCTCGCCGGGACAGGGTACTGAAGCTTTCTTT.

This clone came up a few times. The chain carries TRBV11-2 and TRBJ2-7; 12 bases agree with TRBD2. CDR1 is SGHAT, CDR2 FQNNGV, per germline. V shed 1 base and J 4 bases; nucleotides not matched to a gene: 2. CDR3 size: 15 residues. CDR3 sequence (DNA): TGTGCCAGCAGCTTAGGACTAGCGGGAGAGTACGAGCAGTACTTC. Its translation is CASSLGLAGEYEQYF.

This clone was seen a few times. In DNA form, the CDR3 reads TGTGCCAGCAGTGTTACAGCCTCCAACTATGGCTACACCTTC. It yields the protein CASSVTASNYGYTF. V is TRBV25-1 and J is TRBJ1-2; D remains ambiguous. From germline, CDR1 is MGHDK and CDR2 SYGVNS. The CDR3 is made up of 14 amino acids. With 4 bases removed from V and 2 bases from J, the gap between germline ends came to 11 bases.

V gene TRBV7-8 combines with J gene TRBJ2-2, with 7 bases fitting TRBD1. The CDR3 length is 14 residues. CDR1 is SGHVS, CDR2 FQNEAQ, per germline. The junction had 2 bases not matched to a gene; V was cut back by 0 bases and J by 7 bases. The DNA of the CDR3 is TGTGCCAGCAGCTTAGCGACAGGGATCGGGGAGCTGTTTTTT. Protein product: CASSLATGIGELFF.